This TCR beta chain is from a study of shared clonotypes between healthy human individuals. Whole-study results and caveats: Rarefaction gave evidence that sorted-subset sequencing remained incomplete despite large depth.

Nashville, Tennessee was home to all donors, who were Caucasian adults. A word on this clone: Antigen: not known.

Sequenced by immunoSEQ multiplex PCR; TCRdb stores in-frame clones only, minus some. The table records 2 million to 2.5 million clones, approximately 96% of them present only once. CDR1 SNHLY and CDR2 FYNNEI come from the germline V gene. The CDR3 totals 15 residues. V dropped 2 bases and J dropped 6; count of bases not matched to a gene: 8. The chain has TRBV2 and TRBJ2-7, with 9 bases that match TRBD2. The sample comprised naive CD4+ T cells sorted from blood. Regarding subset: CD45RA+ positively selected. This clonotype originated in a young man in good health. This CDR3 reads CASSERTSGLGEQYF. CDR3 coding DNA: TGTGCCAGCAGTGAAAGAACTAGCGGGTTGGGCGAGCAGTACTTC.